The 2 T cell receptor beta chains below were found in one sample sequenced in a study of blood T cell repertoires in COVID-19. Profiled with immunoSEQ multiplex PCR; TCRdb holds only in-frame clones, not every one. The sample lists more than 80,000 clones; roughly 85% were seen once. Sequencing was carried out using peripheral blood. The origin of the receptors is a woman aged 55 to 70 with COVID-19, enrolled during active disease.

The V call is TRBV3-1 (or the pseudogene TRBV3-2), the J call TRBJ2-5, with 7 bases fitting TRBD1. CDR1 is LGHDT, CDR2 YNNKEL, per germline (reference sequence). This CDR3 is built from 15 residues. V was pared by 2 bases and J by 5 bases, with 8 bases of the junction left unmatched. DNA for the CDR3: TGTGCCAGCAGCCAACGTCAGACAGGGACGGAGACCCAGTACTTC. Protein product: CASSQRQTGTETQYF.

The chain has TRBV12-5 and TRBJ2-2, with TRBD1 matching over 8 bases. This CDR3 spans 16 amino acids. V was pared by 2 bases and J by 5 bases, with 7 bases of the junction left unmatched. Germline V gives CDR1 LGHNT, CDR2 FRNRAP. The CDR3 DNA follows: TGTGCTAGTGGTTTGTCGGGGACAGGCGTTACCGGGGAGCTGTTTTTT. It yields the protein CASGLSGTGVTGELFF. Full variable domain (remainder filled in from reference TRBV12-5 and TRBJ2-2): DARVTQTPRHKVTEMGQEVTMRCQPILGHNTVFWYRQTMMQGLELLAYFRNRAPLDDSGMPKDRFSAEMPDATLATLKIQPSEPRDSAVYFCASGLSGTGVTGELFFGEGSRLTVL.